A single sample gave rise to the 22 T cell receptor beta chains below, sequenced in a study of blood T cells in healthy people across ages. A second about 7 to 12 cycle PCR used barcoded and J-beta primers. One entry per CDR3 protein results from TCRdb running MiXCR on the 5' RACE reads. The data contain hundreds of thousands of distinct CDR3 sequences, roughly 58% of them singletons. Sequencing was done on a sample of blood. These receptors all stem from a man in his 60s in good health.

The chain is built from TRBV19 and TRBJ1-6; TRBD1 aligns across 7 bases. Trimming cost V 4 bases and J 9 bases; bases outside gene matches: 9. Germline V gene data show CDR1 as LNHDA and CDR2 as SQIVND (reference sequence). This CDR3 is 15 amino acids long. The CDR3 sequence: CASSRVVGQSSPLHF. The CDR3 coding sequence is TGTGCCAGTAGTAGGGTTGTGGGACAGTCTTCACCCCTCCACTTT. Supplemented by reference TRBV19 and TRBJ1-6, the full variable domain reads DGGITQSPKYLFRKEGQNVTLSCEQNLNHDAMYWYRQDPGQGLRLIYYSQIVNDFQKGDIAEGYSVSREKKESFPLTVTSAQKNPTAFYLCASSRVVGQSSPLHFGNGTRLTVT.

The table lists this clonotype with a few counts. The chain carries TRBV27 and TRBJ2-7, with 10 bases matching TRBD2. The V gene end was trimmed by 4 bases and the J gene end by 4 bases; junction bases not matched to a gene: 4. CDR1 and CDR2 (germline): MNHEY, SMNVEV (reference sequence). The CDR3 spans 14 residues. Here the CDR3 DNA reads TGTGCCAGCAGTTCAAGGACTAGCGGTTACGAGCAGTACTTC. Residues: CASSSRTSGYEQYF.

The V and J genes are TRBV29-1 and TRBJ2-1; D is possibly TRBD2 (5 bases). This CDR3 has 13 residues. Trimming took 5 bases from V and 7 from J, leaving 15 bases between them. Per the germline V gene, CDR1 is SQVTM and CDR2 is ANQGSEA. The CDR3: CSVYGVIGNEQFF. CDR3 nucleotide sequence: TGCAGCGTTTACGGGGTGATAGGAAATGAGCAGTTCTTC.

This clonotype was detected many times. The chain carries TRBV29-1 and TRBJ2-5; D might be TRBD1 or TRBD2, each matching 6 bases. The germline V and J ends were trimmed by 7 bases and 3 bases, with 15 bases remaining between them. The CDR3 has 13 amino acids. The germline CDR1 and CDR2 sequences are SQVTM and ANQGSEA. The CDR3 sequence: CSGARRGEETQYF. The CDR3 bases are TGCAGCGGCGCCAGGAGGGGGGAAGAGACCCAGTACTTC.

In this sample, this clonotype turned up many times. The chain carries TRBV2 and TRBJ1-2; weak D call: TRBD1 (6 bases). The V end lost 10 bases, the J end lost 3 bases, and 15 bases lay between the germline ends. The CDR3 runs 13 residues. Germline-derived CDR1 and CDR2 are SNHLY and FYNNEI. This CDR3 reads CATLSNRDYGYTF. CDR3 nucleotide sequence: TGTGCCACCCTTTCTAACAGGGACTATGGCTACACCTTC.

The gene calls are TRBV20-1 and TRBJ1-2, with TRBD1 matching 7 bases. With V trimmed by 0 bases and J by 4 bases, 5 bases remained unmatched. CDR3 length: 14 amino acids. CDR1 is DFQATT, CDR2 SNEGSKA, per germline (reference sequence). The CDR3 reads CSARDPGQIYGYTF. As DNA, the CDR3 is TGCAGTGCTAGAGATCCGGGACAGATCTATGGCTACACCTTC.

This chain connects TRBV6-6 to TRBJ1-2; 10 bases are a match to TRBD1. Germline V gene sequence: CDR1 MNHNY, CDR2 SVGAGI (reference sequence). This CDR3 region has 17 residues. With 0 bases clipped from V and 1 base from J, the junction kept 5 bases outside the gene matches. As DNA, the CDR3 is TGTGCCAGCAGTTACTCGACAGGGGGCCTTAGTAACTATGGCTACACCTTC. Its protein is CASSYSTGGLSNYGYTF.

The chain has TRBV20-1 and TRBJ2-7, with a possible D match to TRBD1 (5 bases). The J call could be wrong; TRBJ2-5 is a better fit for the DNA end. CDR1 is DFQATT and CDR2 is SNEGSKA in the germline V gene (reference sequence). The CDR3 runs to 13 residues. CDR3 in DNA: TGCAGTGCCTCGCAGGGTCGGCGTGAGACCCAGTACTTC. Its translation: CSASQGRRETQYF.

This chain connects TRBV4-3 to TRBJ2-1; possibly TRBD2 for D (6 bases). V was clipped by 0 bases and J by 10 bases, with 13 bases between them. This CDR3 has 14 residues. The germline V gene has CDR1 LGHNA and CDR2 YSLEER. CDR3 in DNA: TGCGCCAGCAGCCAAGAGCTACTTGGGGGGGAGCAGTTCTTC. As protein: CASSQELLGGEQFF.

The chain couples TRBV27 to TRBJ2-7; TRBD1 agrees at 8 bases. The junction had 7 bases not matched to a gene; V was cut back by 3 bases and J by 3 bases. Looked up from germline, CDR1 is MNHEY and CDR2 is SMNVEV (reference sequence). This CDR3 region has 15 residues. CDR3 nucleotide sequence: TGTGCCAGCAGTTTTCGGCCGGACAGGGACTACGAGCAGTACTTC. Its protein is CASSFRPDRDYEQYF.

This chain connects TRBV20-1 to TRBJ2-4; weak D call: TRBD2 (5 bases). CDR1 is DFQATT, CDR2 SNEGSKA, per germline (reference sequence). The V end was cut by 6 bases, the J end by 0 bases, with 24 bases between. The CDR3 extends over 18 amino acids. The CDR3 DNA reads TGCAGTGCAATCCTCCGGGGTACCGCTAATTTAGCCAAAAACATTCAGTACTTC. This gives the protein CSAILRGTANLAKNIQYF.

The V gene is TRBV20-1, the J gene TRBJ1-1, with D tentatively TRBD1 (6 bases). Trimming took 1 base from V and 1 from J, leaving 10 bases between them. CDR3 length: 14 residues. Germline CDR1 reads DFQATT; CDR2 reads SNEGSKA (reference sequence). The CDR3 region is CSARGGRGNTEAFF. DNA for the CDR3: TGCAGTGCTAGAGGAGGCAGGGGGAACACTGAAGCTTTCTTT.

This clonotype was counted many times. The chain joins TRBV6-1 to TRBJ1-2, with 7 nucleotides matching TRBD1. Trimming at V came to 5 bases and at J to 2 bases, leaving 5 bases not matched to a gene. CDR1 and CDR2 (germline): MNHNS, SASEGT. The CDR3 runs to 14 residues. The CDR3 sequence is CASSRGQDNYGYTF. In DNA form, the CDR3 reads TGTGCCAGCAGTCGCGGACAGGACAACTATGGCTACACCTTC.

The chain joins TRBV21-1 to TRBJ2-3; the table names TRBD2, a call not compared with the DNA. TRBV21-1 is tagged as a pseudogene. This CDR3 has 16 residues. CDR3: CASSKVERGSTDTQYF. The CDR3 DNA reads as TGTGCCAGCAGCAAAGTGGAGCGGGGGTCCACAGATACGCAGTATTTT.

Of note for this clonotype: One end of the junction fails to match germline, which may point to a read error. The V gene is TRBV5-1, the J gene TRBJ1-5; D might be TRBD1 (5 bases). CDR1 is SGHRS, CDR2 YFSETQ, per germline. The CDR3 is made up of 15 amino acids. CDR3 in amino acids: CVSSLAGAETQPQHF. The CDR3 bases are TGCGTCAGCAGCTTGGCCGGGGCCGAGACTCAGCCCCAGCATTTT.

The chain recombines TRBV29-1 with TRBJ2-2; tentatively, D is TRBD1 (5 bases). CDR1 SQVTM and CDR2 ANQGSEA come from the germline V gene. V lost 0 bases, J lost 5 bases, and 13 bases lay in between. The CDR3 is 15 amino acids. The CDR3 DNA reads TGCAGCGTTGAAGATATGGACAAGGGAACCGGGGAGCTGTTTTTT. Encoded protein: CSVEDMDKGTGELFF.

This clonotype was observed a handful of times. The CDR3 here is CASSPSPAVDYEQYF. CDR3 bases: TGCGCCAGCAGCCCCTCCCCAGCCGTTGATTACGAGCAGTACTTC. This chain connects TRBV5-1 to TRBJ2-7; D is uncertain. Per germline, CDR1 SGHRS and CDR2 YFSETQ. This CDR3 region has 15 residues. The V gene lost 4 bases and the J gene lost 4 bases, with 18 bases spanning the gap.

The chain is built from TRBV9 and TRBJ1-3, with 10 bases matching TRBD1. Germline CDR1 and CDR2: SGDLS and YYNGEE. Germline trimming cut 2 bases from V and 4 bases from J; bases unmatched to any gene: 6. This CDR3 has 16 amino acids. CDR3 nucleotide sequence: TGTGCCAGCAGCGTGGGACAGGGGACGAAAGGAAACACCATATATTTT. It is translated as CASSVGQGTKGNTIYF.

The rearrangement joins TRBV20-1 to TRBJ2-1, with 8 bases aligning to TRBD2. The CDR3 has 15 amino acids. Trimming removed 1 base from V and 5 bases from J; junction bases left unmatched: 7. Germline V lookup: CDR1 DFQATT, CDR2 SNEGSKA (reference sequence). The CDR3 nucleotides are TGCAGTGCTAGAGGCCGGGAGGGCCTGAACAATGAGCAGTTCTTC. Translation gives CSARGREGLNNEQFF.

This clonotype has a count of ten or more. The chain has TRBV7-9 and TRBJ2-5; 10 bases are shared with TRBD2. The CDR3 is 14 amino acids. From germline, CDR1 is SEHNR and CDR2 FQNEAQ (reference sequence). Trimming at V came to 4 bases and at J to 4 bases, leaving 3 bases not matched to a gene. The CDR3 DNA reads as TGTGCCAGCAGCTCCCGGACTAGCGGAGAGACCCAGTACTTC. This sequence encodes CASSSRTSGETQYF.

CDR3 residues: CASTPFGGQGKEKLFF. The CDR3 DNA sequence: TGTGCCAGCACCCCCTTCGGGGGACAGGGAAAAGAAAAACTGTTTTTT. The chain has TRBV12-3 or TRBV12-4 and TRBJ1-4; 9 positions agree with TRBD1. There are 16 residues in the CDR3. Losses at the gene ends were 7 bases for V and 8 bases for J; bases not matched to a gene: 14.

The chain uses TRBV29-1 and TRBJ2-5; 8 bases fit TRBD2. CDR1 is SQVTM and CDR2 is ANQGSEA in the germline V gene. The CDR3 has 14 amino acids. The V gene end was trimmed by 7 bases and the J gene end by 2 bases; junction bases not matched to a gene: 9. This chain's CDR3 is CSGSGEVGQETQYF. CDR3 coding DNA: TGCAGCGGTAGCGGGGAGGTAGGGCAAGAGACCCAGTACTTC.